These 13 T cell receptor beta chains were sequenced from one sample in a study of CD8+ T cells in alopecia areata. Extracted RNA was reverse transcribed into cDNA, the sequencing template. Repertoires were generated with immunoSEQ multiplex PCR, while TCRdb's copy carries only in-frame clones and drops some. This sample has around 270,000 clones; 58% occur once, and the top ten carry 1.8%. Treatment noted: oral pan-JAK inhibitor, 5-10 mg twice daily. The specimen comprised CD4+ T cells sorted from blood, sampled at week 24, from a patient treated with tofacitinib. The receptors come from a human donor with alopecia areata.

The chain is built from TRBV6-1 and TRBJ2-1, with TRBD1 as a possible D gene (6 bases). The CDR3 spans 13 residues. V gave up 4 bases and J gave up 10 bases, with 14 bases separating them. Per germline, CDR1 MNHNS and CDR2 SASEGT. The CDR3 DNA reads TGTGCCAGCAGTGGGACAGTCGGTTACGAGCAGTTCTTC. It is translated as CASSGTVGYEQFF.

CDR3 coding DNA: TGCGCCAGCAGCTCTGGAGGTTATCAGGGGGGTGGCTACACCTTC. Its protein is CASSSGGYQGGGYTF. The rearrangement links TRBV4-3 to TRBJ1-2, with 7 bases lining up with TRBD1. CDR1 is LGHNA and CDR2 is YSLEER in the germline V gene. V dropped 5 bases and J dropped 7; count of bases not matched to a gene: 13. CDR3 size: 15 residues.

The V gene is TRBV29-1, the J gene TRBJ2-1; D not resolved. This CDR3 has 16 residues. Germline CDR1 and CDR2: SQVTM and ANQGSEA. Trimming shortened V by 0 bases and J by 6 bases, and 18 bases separated the two germline ends. CDR3 amino acids: CSVEEVGTGRRNEQFF. The CDR3 DNA follows: TGCAGCGTTGAAGAAGTCGGCACCGGAAGGCGCAATGAGCAGTTCTTC.

V is TRBV28 and J is TRBJ2-7; D is undetermined. V dropped 5 bases and J dropped 0 bases, with 14 bases sitting between them. CDR1 is MDHEN and CDR2 is SYDVKM in the germline V gene. The CDR3 length is 15 residues. CDR3 protein: CASSAPGGSSYEQYF. Here the CDR3 DNA reads TGTGCCAGCAGTGCCCCCGGCGGTAGCTCCTACGAGCAGTACTTC.

J is TRBJ1-2 and V is TRBV30, with D tentatively TRBD1 (5 bases). The V and J ends lost 3 bases and 5 bases respectively, with 13 bases between them. The CDR3 consists of 13 residues. Germline V gene sequence: CDR1 GTSNPN, CDR2 SVGIG (reference sequence). DNA for the CDR3: TGTGCCTGGAGAACCGGGGCCCGATATGGCTACACCTTC. As protein: CAWRTGARYGYTF. The variable domain in full, with the rest retrieved from reference TRBV30 and TRBJ1-2, is SQTIHQWPATLVQPVGSPLSLECTVEGTSNPNLYWYRQAAGRGLQLLFYSVGIGQISSEVPQNLSASRPQDRQFILSSKKLLLSDSGFYLCAWRTGARYGYTFGSGTRLTVV.

J is TRBJ1-2 and V is TRBV30; D not resolved. The V gene's germline CDR1 is GTSNPN and CDR2 SVGIG (reference sequence). The CDR3 is 12 amino acids. V lost 0 bases and J 6 bases, leaving 8 bases between the germline ends. CDR3 coding DNA: TGTGCCTGGAGTGTACGGCCCCATGGCTACACCTTC. Amino acid sequence: CAWSVRPHGYTF.

This clone was observed a handful of times. CDR3 in amino acids: CASSNLSTPNYGYTF. For the CDR3, the DNA is TGCGCCAGCAGTAATCTGTCTACCCCTAACTATGGCTACACCTTC. This chain uses TRBV23-1 with TRBJ1-2; unclear D gene. TRBV23-1 is reported as an ORF; its role is uncertain. This CDR3 has 15 residues. V lost 5 bases and J lost 0, with 13 bases in between.

V and J are TRBV15 and TRBJ2-7; 11 positions match TRBD1. The CDR3 sequence is 15 residues long. Germline V gene data show CDR1 as LNHNV and CDR2 as YYDKDF (reference sequence). The V gene end was trimmed by 3 bases and the J gene end by 4 bases; junction bases not matched to a gene: 5. CDR3 DNA sequence: TGTGCCACCAGCAGGGGGGACAGGGGGAATTACGAGCAGTACTTC. Amino acids: CATSRGDRGNYEQYF.

The sample holds one count of this clone. V gene TRBV9 combines with J gene TRBJ2-3; D is ambiguous. The germline gives CDR1 SGDLS, CDR2 YYNGEE. The V end lost 0 bases, the J end lost 0 bases, and 8 bases lay between the germline ends. There are 15 residues in the CDR3. CDR3 residues: CASSVAGRSTDTQYF. DNA of the CDR3: TGTGCCAGCAGCGTAGCGGGCAGAAGCACAGATACGCAGTATTTT.

The genes are TRBV18 and TRBJ2-3; 8 bases are a match to TRBD1. The V segment lost 4 bases and the J segment 2 bases; nucleotides outside the gene matches: 8. Germline CDR1 and CDR2: KGHSH and LQKENI. This CDR3 region has 16 residues. The CDR3 protein is CASSLLTGDLTDTQYF. DNA of the CDR3: TGTGCCAGCTCACTACTGACAGGGGACCTCACAGATACGCAGTATTTT.

This clone has only a few counts. This rearrangement joins TRBV28 to TRBJ2-7, with 7 bases matching TRBD1. V was pared by 4 bases and J by 5 bases, with 14 bases of the junction left unmatched. The germline CDR1 and CDR2 sequences are MDHEN and SYDVKM. This CDR3 spans 16 amino acids. In nucleotides, the CDR3 is TGTGCCAGCAGTTCCATCCTATGGCGACAGGGACACGAGCAGTACTTC. Translating gives CASSSILWRQGHEQYF.

The chain joins TRBV30 to TRBJ2-2, with TRBD2 matching 9 bases. The CDR3 is 15 amino acids. V lost 4 bases and J lost 4; bases outside the gene matches: 7. Looked up from germline, CDR1 is GTSNPN and CDR2 is SVGIG (reference sequence). The CDR3 loop is CAWIERGVGTGELFF. The CDR3 bases are TGTGCCTGGATCGAGCGGGGGGTTGGCACCGGGGAGCTGTTTTTT. Complete variable domain (other parts from reference TRBV30 and TRBJ2-2): SQTIHQWPATLVQPVGSPLSLECTVEGTSNPNLYWYRQAAGRGLQLLFYSVGIGQISSEVPQNLSASRPQDRQFILSSKKLLLSDSGFYLCAWIERGVGTGELFFGEGSRLTVL.

The rearrangement uses TRBV19 and TRBJ2-7; 13 nucleotides match TRBD2. The CDR3 totals 15 residues. CDR1 is LNHDA and CDR2 is SQIVND in the germline V gene (reference sequence). The V gene end was trimmed by 5 bases and the J gene end by 4 bases; junction bases not matched to a gene: 5. The CDR3 DNA sequence: TGTGCCAGTAGTCGGGGACTAGCGGGGCCATACGAGCAGTACTTC. Protein sequence: CASSRGLAGPYEQYF. The whole variable domain, remainder taken from reference TRBV19 and TRBJ2-7, is DGGITQSPKYLFRKEGQNVTLSCEQNLNHDAMYWYRQDPGQGLRLIYYSQIVNDFQKGDIAEGYSVSREKKESFPLTVTSAQKNPTAFYLCASSRGLAGPYEQYFGPGTRLTVT.